What follows is one TCR beta chain and its context. These data belong to a study of blood T cell repertoires in COVID-19. Overall study context: Both acute and convalescent COVID-19 samples were obtained from the United States, Italy and Spain. Sample material is recorded as cDNA or gDNA derived from T cells, B-cell-depleted T cells, or PBMCs.

Under the authors' procedure: Reference gene primer amplification yielded estimated nucleated cell counts. Measured with immunoSEQ multiplex PCR; TCRdb has only the in-frame clones, and not every one. D and trimming come from the DNA, and the V and J calls and clone size come from that table. The data hold about 130,000 clones, with approximately 82% observed a single time. This clonotype was obtained from a woman aged 45-65 years with acute or convalescent COVID-19. Sequenced: peripheral blood.

CDR3 in amino acids: CASSPPGTSGTGELFF. DNA for the CDR3: TGTGCCAGCAGCCCCCCCGGGACTAGTGGCACCGGGGAGCTGTTTTTT. This chain uses TRBV9 with TRBJ2-2; TRBD2 aligns across 8 bases. V lost 4 bases, J lost 4 bases, and 9 bases stayed unmatched. The CDR3 is 16 residues long. Germline V gene sequence: CDR1 SGDLS, CDR2 YYNGEE.